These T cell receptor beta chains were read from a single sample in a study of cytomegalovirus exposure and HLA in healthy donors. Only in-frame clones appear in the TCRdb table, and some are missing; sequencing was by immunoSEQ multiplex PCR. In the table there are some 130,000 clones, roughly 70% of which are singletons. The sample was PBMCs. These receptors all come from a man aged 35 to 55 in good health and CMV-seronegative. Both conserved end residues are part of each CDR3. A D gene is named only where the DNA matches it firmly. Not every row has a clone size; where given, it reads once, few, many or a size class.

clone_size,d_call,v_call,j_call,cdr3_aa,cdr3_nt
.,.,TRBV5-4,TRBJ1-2,CASSLGMGADGYTF,TGTGCCAGCAGCTTGGGTATGGGGGCGGATGGCTACACCTTC
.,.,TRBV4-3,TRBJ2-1,CASSQLVSGTTHNEQFF,TGCGCCAGCAGCCAGCTAGTTAGCGGAACCACCCACAATGAGCAGTTCTTC
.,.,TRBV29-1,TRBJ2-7,CSVRGAYEQYF,TGCAGCGTTCGCGGGGCCTACGAGCAGTACTTC
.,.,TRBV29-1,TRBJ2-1,CSGGGDSYNEQFF,TGCAGCGGCGGCGGCGACTCCTACAATGAGCAGTTCTTC
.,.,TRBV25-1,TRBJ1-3,CASSSSKGSGSGNTIYF,TGTGCCAGCAGTTCTTCCAAAGGTTCGGGGTCTGGAAACACCATATATTTT
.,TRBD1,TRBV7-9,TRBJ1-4,CASSSWTGEDEKLFF,TGTGCCAGCAGCTCGTGGACAGGGGAGGATGAAAAACTGTTTTTT
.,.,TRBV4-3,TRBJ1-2,CASSQQQDRYGYTF,TGCGCCAGCAGCCAACAACAGGACCGCTATGGCTACACCTTC
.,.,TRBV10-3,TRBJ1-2,CAISRERSDYGYTF,TGTGCCATCAGTCGGGAGAGGTCAGACTATGGCTACACCTTC
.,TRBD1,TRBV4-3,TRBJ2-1,CASSQLTGGQFF,TGCGCCAGCAGCCAACTGACAGGGGGGCAGTTCTTC
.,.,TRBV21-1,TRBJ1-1,CAGSGGTEAFF,TGTGCCGGCAGTGGGGGGACTGAAGCTTTCTTT
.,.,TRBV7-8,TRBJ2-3,CASSLFPGRSTDTQYF,TGTGCCAGCAGCTTATTCCCCGGTCGTAGCACAGATACGCAGTATTTT
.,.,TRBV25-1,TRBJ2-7,CASSELWLRTVYEQYF,TGTGCCAGCAGTGAACTCTGGCTTCGGACAGTCTACGAGCAGTACTTC
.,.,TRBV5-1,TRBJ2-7,CASKGVGQARYEQYF,TGCGCCAGCAAGGGAGTAGGGCAGGCCCGCTACGAGCAGTACTTC
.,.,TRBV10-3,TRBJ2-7,CAIHTGERDEQYF,TGTGCCATCCACACAGGGGAGCGGGACGAGCAGTACTTC
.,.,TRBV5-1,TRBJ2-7,CASSLNPTGPYEQYF,TGCGCCAGCAGCTTAAACCCGACAGGACCCTACGAGCAGTACTTC
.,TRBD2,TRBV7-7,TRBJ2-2,CASSRTSGRAPGELFF,TGTGCCAGCAGCAGAACTAGCGGGAGGGCCCCCGGGGAGCTGTTTTTT
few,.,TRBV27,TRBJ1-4,CASSPVRRGLILATNEKLFF,TGTGCCAGCAGTCCTGTTAGAAGGGGACTAATCTTAGCAACTAATGAAAAACTGTTTTTT
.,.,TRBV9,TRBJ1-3,CASSVGGLTGNTIYF,TGTGCCAGCAGCGTAGGAGGTTTAACTGGAAACACCATATATTTT
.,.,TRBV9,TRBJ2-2,CASSVVRDTGELFF,TGTGCCAGCAGCGTAGTACGGGACACCGGGGAGCTGTTTTTT
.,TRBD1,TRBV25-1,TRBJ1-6,CASSERGQGTYSPLHF,TGTGCCAGCAGTGAGCGGGGACAGGGTACCTATTCACCCCTCCACTTT
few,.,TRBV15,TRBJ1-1,CATSRDRQNTEAFF,TGTGCCACCAGCAGGGACAGACAGAACACTGAAGCTTTCTTT
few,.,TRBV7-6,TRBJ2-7,CASSSVASHEQYF,TGTGCCAGCAGCTCCGTCGCGTCTCACGAGCAGTACTTC
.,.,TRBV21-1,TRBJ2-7,CASSTHYEQYF,TGTGCCAGCAGCACCCACTACGAGCAGTACTTC
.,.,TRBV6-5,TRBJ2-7,CATGLQPSYEQYF,TGTGCCACCGGACTGCAGCCTTCCTACGAGCAGTACTTC
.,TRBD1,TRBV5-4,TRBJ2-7,CASSRTGGFYEQYF,TGTGCCAGCAGCAGAACAGGGGGTTTTTACGAGCAGTACTTC
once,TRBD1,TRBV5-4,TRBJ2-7,CASSSGTGSSYEQYF,TGTGCCAGCAGCTCCGGGACAGGGTCCTCCTACGAGCAGTACTTC
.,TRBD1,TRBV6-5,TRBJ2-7,CASMTRTGGYEQYF,TGTGCCAGCATGACGCGGACAGGGGGCTACGAGCAGTACTTC
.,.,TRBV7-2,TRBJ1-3,CASSPAGLRNTIYF,TGTGCCAGCTCCCCAGCAGGGCTACGAAACACCATATATTTT
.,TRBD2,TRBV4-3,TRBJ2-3,CASSQVRLAGGSSTDTQYF,TGCGCCAGCAGCCAAGTCCGGCTAGCGGGGGGATCTAGCACAGATACGCAGTATTTT
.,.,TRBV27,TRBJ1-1,CASSFRGGGTEAFF,TGTGCCAGCAGTTTCAGGGGCGGTGGCACTGAAGCTTTCTTT
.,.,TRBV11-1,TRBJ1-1,CASSLQGMNTEAFF,TGTGCCAGCAGCTTACAGGGCATGAACACTGAAGCTTTCTTT
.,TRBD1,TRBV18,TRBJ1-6,CASSPPGQGRVRSPLHF,TGTGCCAGCTCACCACCGGGACAGGGGCGGGTTCGTTCACCCCTCCACTTT
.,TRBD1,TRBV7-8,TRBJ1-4,CASSLGDRGRGEKLFF,TGTGCCAGCAGCTTAGGAGACAGGGGGCGTGGAGAAAAACTGTTTTTT
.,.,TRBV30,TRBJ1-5,CAWSAPGLINQPQHF,TGTGCCTGGAGTGCACCGGGACTGATCAATCAGCCCCAGCATTTT
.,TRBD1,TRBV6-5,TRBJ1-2,CASREGTGIYGYTF,TGTGCCAGCAGGGAGGGGACAGGCATCTATGGCTACACCTTC
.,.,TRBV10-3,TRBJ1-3,CAISESAGSNAAFYSGNTIYF,TGTGCCATCAGTGAGTCGGCCGGGTCGAACGCCGCCTTCTACTCTGGAAACACCATATATTTT
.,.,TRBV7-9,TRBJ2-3,CASSLVDTDTQYF,TGTGCCAGCAGCTTAGTAGATACAGATACGCAGTATTTT
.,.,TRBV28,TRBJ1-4,CASRRGLEKLFF,TGTGCCAGCAGACGAGGTCTTGAAAAACTGTTTTTT
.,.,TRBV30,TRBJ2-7,CAWSVSYEQYF,TGTGCCTGGAGTGTATCGTACGAGCAGTACTTC
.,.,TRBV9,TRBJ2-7,CASSVQGTPPYYEQYF,TGTGCCAGCAGCGTCCAAGGGACACCACCTTACTACGAGCAGTACTTC
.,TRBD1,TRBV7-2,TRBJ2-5,CASSPTTGIETQYF,TGTGCCAGCAGCCCTACGACAGGGATTGAGACCCAGTACTTC
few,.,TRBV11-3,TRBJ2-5,CASSYPKETQYF,TGTGCCAGCAGCTACCCTAAAGAGACCCAGTACTTC
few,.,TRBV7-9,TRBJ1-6,CALNPQNSPLHF,TGTGCCCTCAACCCACAGAATTCACCCCTCCACTTT
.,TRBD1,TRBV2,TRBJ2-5,CASRGDSLEHF,TGTGCCAGCAGAGGGGACAGCCTAGAACACTTC
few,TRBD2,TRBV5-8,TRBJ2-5,CASSLALAGGYKETQYF,TGTGCCAGCAGCTTGGCCCTAGCGGGAGGTTACAAGGAGACCCAGTACTTC
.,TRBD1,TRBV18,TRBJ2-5,CASSPRGQGGETQYF,TGTGCCAGCTCACCACGGGGACAGGGAGGAGAGACCCAGTACTTC
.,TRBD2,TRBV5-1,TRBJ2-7,CASSRGGTSPYEQYF,TGCGCCAGCAGTCGGGGCGGGACTAGCCCCTACGAGCAGTACTTC
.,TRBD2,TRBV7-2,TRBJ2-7,CASSEGPSGGYEQYF,TGTGCCAGCAGCGAGGGGCCTAGCGGGGGCTACGAGCAGTACTTC
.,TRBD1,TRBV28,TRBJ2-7,CASKQGAERIILPTKQYF,TGTGCCAGCAAACAGGGGGCCGAACGTATAATCCTTCCTACGAAGCAGTACTTC
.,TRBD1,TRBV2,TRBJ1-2,CASSEQGGNYGYTF,TGTGCCAGCAGTGAACAGGGGGGAAACTATGGCTACACCTTC
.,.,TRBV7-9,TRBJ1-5,CASSFQGQPQHF,TGTGCCAGCAGCTTCCAGGGTCAGCCCCAGCATTTT
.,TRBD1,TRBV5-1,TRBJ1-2,CASSPNLGQGGGYTF,TGCGCCAGCAGCCCGAACCTGGGACAGGGCGGTGGCTACACCTTC
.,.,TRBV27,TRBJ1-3,CASRGTLSSGNTIYF,TGTGCCAGCAGGGGGACTCTGAGCTCTGGAAACACCATATATTTT
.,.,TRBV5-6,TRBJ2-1,CASSLGRGEEQFF,TGTGCCAGCAGCTTGGGGCGGGGAGAGGAGCAGTTCTTC
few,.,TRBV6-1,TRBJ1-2,CASSEAQGLGYGYTF,TGTGCCAGCAGTGAAGCGCAGGGGTTGGGCTATGGCTACACCTTC